A selection of T cell receptor beta chains follows, all from one sample in a study of beta chain features in type 1 diabetes. The protocol was immunoSEQ multiplex PCR, while the TCRdb copy is restricted to in-frame clones and leaves out a portion. The sample lists fewer than 250,000 clones, about 71% seen once, with almost 0.055% in the top ten. Sequenced input: naive CD4+ T cells from blood. The receptors shown here come from a young man in good health. Both conserved end residues are part of each CDR3. A D gene is named only where the DNA matches it firmly. Some rows have no size entry. The others give once, few or many, or a class for an expanded clone.

CASLDRGWADTQYF | NA | TRBJ2-3 | 14 | TRBD1 | TRBV30
CASSRGQGLTDTQYF | NA | TRBJ2-3 | 15 | TRBD1 | TRBV7-9
CSALGYNEQFF | few | TRBJ2-1 | 11 | NA | TRBV29-1
CAWSVAGLNEQYF | NA | TRBJ2-7 | 13 | NA | TRBV30
CGTRESGSPLHF | NA | TRBJ1-6 | 12 | NA | TRBV10-3
CASSAAGSTQETQYF | NA | TRBJ2-5 | 15 | TRBD2 | TRBV2
CASSPRLSTDTQYF | NA | TRBJ2-3 | 14 | NA | TRBV18
CATAQGGQGNQPQHF | few | TRBJ1-5 | 15 | NA | TRBV18
CSVEDQETQYF | once | TRBJ2-5 | 11 | NA | TRBV20-1
CASRDGRKNEKLFF | NA | TRBJ1-4 | 14 | NA | TRBV23-1